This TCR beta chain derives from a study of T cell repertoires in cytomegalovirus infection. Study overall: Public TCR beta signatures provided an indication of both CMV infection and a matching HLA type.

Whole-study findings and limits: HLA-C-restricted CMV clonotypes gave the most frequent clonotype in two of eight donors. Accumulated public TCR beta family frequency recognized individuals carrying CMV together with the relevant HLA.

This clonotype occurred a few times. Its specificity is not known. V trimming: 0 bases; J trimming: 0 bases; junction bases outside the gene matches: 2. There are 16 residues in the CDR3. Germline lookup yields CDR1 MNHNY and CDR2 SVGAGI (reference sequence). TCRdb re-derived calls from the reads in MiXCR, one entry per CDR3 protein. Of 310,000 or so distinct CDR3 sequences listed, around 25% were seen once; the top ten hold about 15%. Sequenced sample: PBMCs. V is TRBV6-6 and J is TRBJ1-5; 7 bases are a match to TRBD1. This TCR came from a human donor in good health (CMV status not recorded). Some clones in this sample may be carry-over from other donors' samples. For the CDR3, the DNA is TGTGCCAGCAGTTACTCGACAGGGTATAGCAATCAGCCCCAGCATTTT. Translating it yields CASSYSTGYSNQPQHF.